One sample yielded the 31 T cell receptor beta chains listed below, sequenced in a study of neoadjuvant anti-PD-1 for oral cavity cancer. The data were produced by immunoSEQ multiplex PCR, yet TCRdb's version contains in-frame clones alone and is incomplete. The table has around 18,000 clones, around 74% seen once; the top ten hold approximately 2.4%. The sequenced sample was PBMCs, obtained before nivolumab (anti-PD-1) treatment. The receptors come from a person aged 35-80 years with oral cavity squamous cell carcinoma.

In its sample, this clone was seen a few times. The chain carries TRBV11-2 and TRBJ1-5; D possibly corresponds to TRBD1 (5 bases). Trimming removed 0 bases from V and 0 bases from J, with 9 bases in between. There are 16 residues in the CDR3. In germline, CDR1 is SGHAT, CDR2 FQNNGV. CDR3 region: CASSLDGAVSNQPQHF. The DNA of the CDR3 is TGTGCCAGCAGCTTAGATGGGGCAGTTAGCAATCAGCCCCAGCATTTT.

This chain links TRBV9 with TRBJ2-3; perhaps TRBD2 as D (5 bases). CDR1 SGDLS and CDR2 YYNGEE come from the germline V gene. There are 16 residues in the CDR3. Trimming cost V 4 bases and J 0 bases, with 15 bases left between them. For the CDR3, the DNA is TGTGCCAGCAGCCGCCTAGCCGCCGCCAGCACAGATACGCAGTATTTT. This sequence encodes CASSRLAAASTDTQYF.

This clone was found a few times. The chain employs TRBV4-1 and TRBJ1-4; D is perhaps TRBD1 (5 bases). This CDR3 is built from 15 residues. V was shortened by 2 bases and J by 4 bases, with 11 bases between the two germline ends. Looked up from germline, CDR1 is MGHRA and CDR2 is YSYEKL. CDR3 nucleotides: TGCGCCAGCAGCCAATCAGGGAATATTAATGAAAAACTGTTTTTT. The encoded protein is CASSQSGNINEKLFF.

This sequence joins TRBV30 and TRBJ2-7; possible D gene TRBD1, 10 bases. The germline V and J ends were trimmed by 3 bases and 7 bases, with 25 bases remaining between them. The CDR3 runs to 16 residues. Germline CDR1 and CDR2: GTSNPN and SVGIG (reference sequence). CDR3 sequence (DNA): TGTGCCTGGAGCCCGACAGGGGGCAATAGCGGGAGAGAGCAGTACTTC. As protein: CAWSPTGGNSGREQYF.

This chain joins TRBV19 and TRBJ1-5; TRBD1 matches 9 bases. Germline V lookup: CDR1 LNHDA, CDR2 SQIVND (reference sequence). Trimming took 5 bases from V and 1 from J; bases not matched to a gene: 6. CDR3 length equals 16 residues. CDR3 DNA sequence: TGTGCCAGTAGTTTTGGGACAGGGTCAAGCAATCAGCCCCAGCATTTT. Its protein is CASSFGTGSSNQPQHF.

The V and J genes are TRBV9 and TRBJ1-5, with a tentative D call TRBD1 (6 bases). V dropped 3 bases and J dropped 4 bases, with 14 bases sitting between them. This CDR3 region has 15 residues. Looked up from germline, CDR1 is SGDLS and CDR2 is YYNGEE. The CDR3 protein is CASSAGGVGNQPQHF. As DNA, the CDR3 is TGTGCCAGCAGCGCGGGGGGCGTAGGGAATCAGCCCCAGCATTTT.

This chain connects TRBV2 to TRBJ2-2; no clear D. The germline V gene has CDR1 SNHLY and CDR2 FYNNEI. CDR3 length: 13 amino acids. The germline V and J ends were trimmed by 7 bases and 5 bases, with 11 bases remaining between them. In DNA, the CDR3 is TGTGCCAGCAATGCCGCCGGGACCGGGGAGCTGTTTTTT. Translated: CASNAAGTGELFF.

The chain recombines TRBV6-1 with TRBJ1-2; D possibly corresponds to TRBD1 (6 bases). V shed 11 bases and J shed 4 bases, with 14 bases lying between them. Germline V gene sequence: CDR1 MNHNS, CDR2 SASEGT. There are 12 residues in the CDR3. CDR3 sequence: CACGGAAYGYTF. The CDR3 DNA follows: TGTGCCTGCGGGGGCGCGGCCTATGGCTACACCTTC.

The rearrangement links TRBV5-4 to TRBJ2-7, with a tentative D call TRBD2 (5 bases). V dropped 2 bases and J dropped 1 base, with 7 bases sitting between them. Germline values: CDR1 SGHNT, CDR2 YYREEE (reference sequence). This CDR3 has 13 amino acids. This CDR3 reads CASSFRGSYEQYF. The CDR3 nucleotides read TGTGCCAGCAGCTTCCGGGGATCCTACGAGCAGTACTTC.

This clone was counted only a few times. The rearrangement joins TRBV25-1 to TRBJ2-7, with 9 bases fitting TRBD2. CDR3 length: 15 residues. Germline CDR1 MGHDK, CDR2 SYGVNS. The V and J ends lost 1 base and 4 bases, in that order; junction bases with no gene match: 5. This CDR3 reads CASSESEREDYEQYF. In nucleotides, the CDR3 is TGTGCCAGCAGTGAATCCGAGCGGGAGGATTACGAGCAGTACTTC.

The CDR3 sequence: CASSPTAGNTGELFF. The CDR3, as DNA: TGTGCCAGCAGCCCAACGGCGGGTAATACCGGGGAGCTGTTTTTT. This chain connects TRBV9 to TRBJ2-2, with D perhaps TRBD2 (5 bases). Per germline, CDR1 SGDLS and CDR2 YYNGEE. There are 15 residues in the CDR3. The V and J ends lost 4 bases and 5 bases respectively, with 15 bases between them.

V and J are TRBV5-1 and TRBJ2-3, with 7 bases aligning to TRBD2. The CDR3 covers 17 residues. Germline CDR1 reads SGHRS; CDR2 reads YFSETQ. V was clipped by 0 bases and J by 6 bases; unmatched bases: 13. This CDR3 is CASSLATREGLTDTQYF. CDR3 nucleotides: TGCGCCAGCAGCTTGGCCACGAGGGAGGGCCTGACGGATACGCAGTATTTT.

The chain combines TRBV10-2 with TRBJ2-3, with D tentatively TRBD2 (6 bases). The CDR3 runs to 13 residues. Per the germline V gene, CDR1 is WSHSY and CDR2 is SAAADI. V lost 6 bases to trimming and J lost 2 bases, with 9 bases between them. The DNA for the CDR3 is TGCGCCAGCAGGGGGGAGGTCACAGATACGCAGTATTTT. The encoded protein is CASRGEVTDTQYF.

The CDR3 bases are TGTGCCTGGACCCCCGGGGGTGGGCACAATGAGCAGTTCTTC. Its translation: CAWTPGGGHNEQFF. V is TRBV30 and J is TRBJ2-1, with TRBD2 as a possible D gene (6 bases). This CDR3 comprises 14 residues. Between the trimmed V and J ends, which lost 4 bases and 5 bases, there was a span of 15 bases. Germline lookup yields CDR1 GTSNPN and CDR2 SVGIG (reference sequence).

V and J are TRBV6-4 and TRBJ2-1; 11 bases are shared with TRBD2. Trimming cost V 4 bases and J 7 bases; bases outside gene matches: 3. The CDR3 has 14 amino acids. From germline, CDR1 is MRHNA and CDR2 SNTAGT. CDR3 loop: CASSGGTSGNEQFF. The CDR3, as DNA: TGTGCCAGCAGTGGAGGGACTAGCGGAAATGAGCAGTTCTTC.

This clone has just one count. The chain carries TRBV2 and TRBJ2-7; 9 bases line up with TRBD2. The length of the CDR3 is 12 residues. Germline CDR1 and CDR2: SNHLY and FYNNEI. With V trimmed by 10 bases and J by 6 bases, 7 bases remained unmatched. The chain's CDR3 is CATSSGMGEQYF. CDR3 coding DNA: TGTGCCACCTCTAGCGGGATGGGCGAGCAGTACTTC.

The chain recombines TRBV15 with TRBJ2-2; D possibly matches TRBD1 or TRBD2 (5 bases each). Germline values: CDR1 LNHNV, CDR2 YYDKDF (reference sequence). This CDR3 region has 14 residues. Between the trimmed V and J ends, which lost 2 bases and 7 bases, there was a span of 11 bases. CDR3 amino acids: CATSRNRGDGELFF. The CDR3 DNA reads TGTGCCACCAGCAGAAACCGGGGCGACGGGGAGCTGTTTTTT.

The J gene is TRBJ2-7, the V gene TRBV5-6; 8 positions match TRBD1. CDR3 length equals 14 residues. Germline V gene sequence: CDR1 SGHDT, CDR2 YYEEEE. The V segment lost 4 bases and the J segment 1 base; nucleotides outside the gene matches: 4. CDR3 in amino acids: CASSVGQGSYEQYF. The CDR3 bases are TGTGCCAGCAGCGTAGGACAGGGATCCTACGAGCAGTACTTC.

The chain links TRBV6-5 to TRBJ2-7, with 7 nucleotides matching TRBD1. Germline V gives CDR1 MNHEY, CDR2 SVGAGI. The CDR3 sequence is 15 residues long. The V and J ends lost 6 bases and 5 bases, in that order; junction bases with no gene match: 13. CDR3 region: CASSRGKGAGNEQYF. The CDR3 nucleotides read TGTGCCAGCAGCCGAGGGAAGGGGGCCGGCAACGAGCAGTACTTC.

This rearrangement joins TRBV25-1 to TRBJ1-5, with 9 positions matching TRBD1. The CDR3 consists of 16 residues. Germline V gene data show CDR1 as MGHDK and CDR2 as SYGVNS. The J segment lost 1 base and the V segment lost 3 bases, leaving 4 bases of the junction unmatched. As DNA, the CDR3 is TGTGCCAGCAGTGACACCGGGACAGGGAGCAATCAGCCCCAGCATTTT. Protein product: CASSDTGTGSNQPQHF. Full variable domain (remainder filled in from reference TRBV25-1 and TRBJ1-5): EADIYQTPRYLVIGTGKKITLECSQTMGHDKMYWYQQDPGMELHLIHYSYGVNSTEKGDLSSESTVSRIRTEHFPLTLESARPSHTSQYLCASSDTGTGSNQPQHFGDGTRLSIL.

The gene calls are TRBV7-8 and TRBJ2-1; 9 positions match TRBD2. CDR3 length: 15 residues. V gave up 6 bases and J gave up 6 bases; unmatched junction bases: 9. Germline V gene data show CDR1 as SGHVS and CDR2 as FQNEAQ. The CDR3 DNA sequence: TGTGCCAGCAGGCGTAGGGGGACTAGCCTCAATGAGCAGTTCTTC. Protein product: CASRRRGTSLNEQFF.

The chain joins TRBV28 to TRBJ1-2; D may be TRBD1 (6 bases). Germline-derived CDR1 and CDR2 are MDHEN and SYDVKM. V dropped 6 bases and J dropped 1 base, with 9 bases sitting between them. The CDR3 sequence is 13 residues long. CDR3 amino acids: CASSWGHNYGYTF. The CDR3 DNA follows: TGTGCCAGCAGCTGGGGACATAACTATGGCTACACCTTC.

This clone was seen a few times. This chain links TRBV7-8 with TRBJ1-1; D uncertain. Germline V gives CDR1 SGHVS, CDR2 FQNEAQ. The CDR3 spans 15 residues. V was trimmed by 5 bases and J by 0 bases, leaving 13 bases between them. CDR3 amino acids: CASSPLGNMNTEAFF. The CDR3 nucleotides read TGTGCCAGCAGCCCCTTGGGGAACATGAACACTGAAGCTTTCTTT.

This clone showed up just a few times. J is TRBJ1-5 and V is TRBV5-1; a possible D gene is TRBD1 (5 bases). Trimming took 0 bases from V and 0 from J, leaving 7 bases between them. Looked up from germline, CDR1 is SGHRS and CDR2 is YFSETQ. CDR3 length: 15 residues. CDR3 bases: TGCGCCAGCAGCTTGGGGACACATAGCAATCAGCCCCAGCATTTT. Its translation: CASSLGTHSNQPQHF.

The genes are TRBV5-6 and TRBJ2-5, with D tentatively TRBD2 (5 bases). In germline, CDR1 is SGHDT, CDR2 YYEEEE. Trimming took off 4 bases at V and 2 bases at J, with 21 bases between the two ends. The CDR3 sequence is 17 residues long. CDR3: CASSPGVWRTSQETQYF. CDR3 DNA sequence: TGTGCCAGCAGCCCCGGGGTGTGGCGGACCTCACAAGAGACCCAGTACTTC. Using reference TRBV5-6 and TRBJ2-5 for the parts outside the CDR3, the full variable domain is DAGVTQSPTHLIKTRGQQVTLRCSPKSGHDTVSWYQQALGQGPQFIFQYYEEEERQRGNFPDRFSGHQFPNYSSELNVNALLLGDSALYLCASSPGVWRTSQETQYFGPGTRLLVL.

This rearrangement joins TRBV5-1 to TRBJ2-4; D is perhaps TRBD2 (6 bases). Trimming pared 0 bases from V and 5 bases from J, leaving 18 bases between. Germline CDR1 reads SGHRS; CDR2 reads YFSETQ. The length of the CDR3 is 17 residues. CDR3 bases: TGCGCCAGCAGCTTGGCCTACACGGGAGAAGGGCAAAACATTCAGTACTTC. It yields the protein CASSLAYTGEGQNIQYF.

This chain uses TRBV30 with TRBJ2-7; 7 nucleotides agree with TRBD1. The CDR3 spans 14 residues. Unmatched junction bases numbered 6, after V lost 4 bases and J lost 0 bases. Germline CDR1 is GTSNPN and CDR2 is SVGIG (reference sequence). CDR3 nucleotides: TGTGCCTGGACCACCGGGACAGACTCCTACGAGCAGTACTTC. It yields the protein CAWTTGTDSYEQYF.

This chain uses TRBV6-4 with TRBJ2-7; tentatively, D is TRBD1 (5 bases). The V end lost 2 bases, the J end lost 4 bases, and 9 bases lay between the germline ends. Germline lookup yields CDR1 MRHNA and CDR2 SNTAGT. There are 13 residues in the CDR3. The CDR3 nucleotides are TGTGCCAGCAGTGACGAGGCAGGGTACGAGCAGTACTTC. Translation: CASSDEAGYEQYF.

The chain joins TRBV28 to TRBJ2-5; D gene ambiguous. V lost 2 bases to trimming and J lost 5 bases, with 6 bases between them. The length of the CDR3 is 12 residues. Germline V gives CDR1 MDHEN, CDR2 SYDVKM. This chain's CDR3 is CASSLGSETQYF. DNA of the CDR3: TGTGCCAGCAGTTTAGGCTCTGAGACCCAGTACTTC.

The V call is TRBV28, the J call TRBJ1-1; 8 bases are shared with TRBD1. The V gene end was trimmed by 5 bases and the J gene end by 1 base; junction bases not matched to a gene: 15. The CDR3 totals 18 residues. The germline V gene encodes CDR1 MDHEN and CDR2 SYDVKM. The CDR3 nucleotides read TGTGCCAGCAGTCAAGTCGCAGGGGGCCGCTACCCGAACACTGAAGCTTTCTTT. This codes for CASSQVAGGRYPNTEAFF.

This clone was seen a handful of times. This chain joins TRBV6-5 and TRBJ1-2; D remains ambiguous. The V gene's germline CDR1 is MNHEY and CDR2 SVGAGI. The CDR3 consists of 14 residues. With 0 bases removed from V and 8 bases from J, the gap between germline ends came to 13 bases. CDR3 sequence: CASSYSIVGLGYTF. In DNA, the CDR3 is TGTGCCAGCAGTTACTCGATAGTTGGGCTAGGCTACACCTTC.